The present T cell receptor (beta chain) was sequenced within a study of response to subunit inactivated influenza vaccine (dated by TCRdb to 2017 to 2018). Looking at the study overall: Deep quantitative T cell receptor repertoire profiling was used in the study to track responses to a trivalent subunit inactivated influenza vaccine. The full study reports these points: According to the authors, only a limited number of new T cells may be recruited by each seasonal influenza vaccination.

The method was RT-PCR. TCRdb shows the sequencer as Illumina HiSeq 2500. Using fastp trimming at Q25 and MiXCR clonotype assembly, TCRdb reanalyzed the public sequencing data and kept in-frame beta chains. One record per CDR3 amino acid sequence lists the most common genes and DNA. A total of a few hundred thousand distinct CDR3 sequences appear in this sample, approximately 7.2% of them only once. Under 15% of the sample is taken by the ten largest. Looking up the germline V gene (reference sequence) yields CDR1 LNHNV and CDR2 YYDKDF. V was cut back by 5 bases and J by 4 bases, leaving a gap of 11 bases between them. The CDR3 has 13 amino acids, counting the end cysteine and phenylalanine. The only DNA kept is the CDR3, 39 bases in frame from the first base. Of note for this clonotype: Its antigen target is currently unknown. Within one base of it there is no much larger clone, and no base qualities were kept.

The source is a man aged 50 to 69 who received an inactivated influenza vaccine. Donor details come from another sample of the same person, matched by shared clones. This sample comprised PBMCs from blood, obtained about 24 months after vaccination. The sequence links TRBV15 to TRBJ1-2; the D gene is unclear. The DNA sequence reads TGTGCCACCAGCCCCAGCTTGGCCTATGGCTACACCTTC. This gives the protein CATSPSLAYGYTF.